This T cell receptor (beta chain) came from a study of OX40 agonist ivuxolimab in advanced cancers. For the study at large: Eligibility rules accepted prior anti-PD-1, anti-PD-L1 or anti-CTLA-4 therapy, and around 43% had some.

Trimming cost V 0 bases and J 0 bases; bases outside gene matches: 11. Germline values: CDR1 GTSNPN, CDR2 SVGIG (reference sequence). This CDR3 spans 18 amino acids. Here immunoSEQ multiplex PCR was the method, and the copy in TCRdb shows in-frame clones only, minus some. The repertoire includes about 69,000 clones, around 90% of them detected once, and 2.5% to 3% sits in the top ten. Comment on this clone: As yet, its antigen is unknown.

Findings and limits, study-wide: Dosing at 0.1 to 3.0 mg/kg was accompanied by clonal expansion of CD4+ and CD8+ blood T cells by week 6.

V usage is TRBV30 and J usage is TRBJ2-3; 8 bases align to TRBD2. The TCR comes from an adult with an advanced solid tumor such as melanoma, head and neck, liver or kidney cancer. The source was CD4+ or CD8+ T cells sorted from blood, collected in a trial of the OX40 agonist ivuxolimab. CDR3 in amino acids: CAWSVWRGAVASTDTQYF. CDR3 in DNA: TGTGCCTGGAGTGTCTGGCGGGGGGCCGTTGCTAGCACAGATACGCAGTATTTT.